This entry lists 23 T cell receptor beta chains sequenced from one sample in a study of blood T cell repertoires in COVID-19. Method: immunoSEQ multiplex PCR; TCRdb's copy keeps in-frame clones and lacks some. Among 230,000 or so clones listed, 85% to 90% were seen once. The specimen was peripheral blood. The source of these receptors is a woman aged 60-75 years with COVID-19, enrolled during active disease.

The chain joins TRBV7-3 to TRBJ2-2, with a possible D match to TRBD2 (5 bases). Between the trimmed V and J ends, which lost 2 bases and 4 bases, there was a span of 8 bases. The CDR3 length is 14 residues. The germline CDR1 and CDR2 sequences are SGHTA and FQGTGA. CDR3 residues: CASSLLSATGELFF. The CDR3 nucleotides are TGTGCCAGCAGCTTACTTAGCGCCACCGGGGAGCTGTTTTTT. The variable domain in full, with the rest retrieved from reference TRBV7-3 and TRBJ2-2, is GAGVSQTPSNKVTEKGKYVELRCDPISGHTALYWYRQSLGQGPEFLIYFQGTGAADDSGLPNDRFFAVRPEGSVSTLKIQRTERGDSAVYLCASSLLSATGELFFGEGSRLTVL.

V is TRBV4-3 and J is TRBJ1-1, with D uncertain. V lost 1 base to trimming and J lost 1 base, with 7 bases between them. This CDR3 comprises 14 residues. Germline values: CDR1 LGHNA, CDR2 YSLEER. CDR3 bases: TGCGCCAGCAGCCAAGTGTGGGCGAACACTGAAGCTTTCTTT. Encoded protein: CASSQVWANTEAFF.

The chain carries TRBV29-1 and TRBJ1-2; TRBD1 aligns across 8 bases. V was clipped by 7 bases and J by 4 bases; unmatched bases: 8. Per the germline V gene, CDR1 is SQVTM and CDR2 is ANQGSEA. The CDR3 covers 13 residues. The CDR3 DNA reads TGCAGCGCCTGGGACAGGCACCTCTATGGCTACACCTTC. Translated: CSAWDRHLYGYTF. Combining the CDR3 with reference TRBV29-1 and TRBJ1-2 gives the whole variable domain SAVISQKPSRDICQRGTSLTIQCQVDSQVTMMFWYRQQPGQSLTLIATANQGSEATYESGFVIDKFPISRPNLTFSTLTVSNMSPEDSSIYLCSAWDRHLYGYTFGSGTRLTVV.

The chain recombines TRBV29-1 with TRBJ1-1; no clear D. V was clipped by 4 bases and J by 5 bases, with 8 bases between them. The CDR3 totals 11 residues. CDR1 is SQVTM, CDR2 ANQGSEA, per germline. In DNA, the CDR3 is TGCAGCGTTGTTTCCAGAACTGAAGCTTTCTTT. Protein product: CSVVSRTEAFF. Combining the CDR3 with reference TRBV29-1 and TRBJ1-1 gives the whole variable domain SAVISQKPSRDICQRGTSLTIQCQVDSQVTMMFWYRQQPGQSLTLIATANQGSEATYESGFVIDKFPISRPNLTFSTLTVSNMSPEDSSIYLCSVVSRTEAFFGQGTRLTVV.

V gene TRBV4-1 combines with J gene TRBJ1-5; TRBD1 might be the D (5 bases). Trimming took 0 bases from V and 5 from J, leaving 11 bases between them. The germline V gene encodes CDR1 MGHRA and CDR2 YSYEKL. This CDR3 contains 15 residues. The CDR3 DNA is TGCGCCAGCAGCCAAGATAGGGGTCGGTATCAGCCCCAGCATTTT. Its protein product is CASSQDRGRYQPQHF.

V usage is TRBV5-1 and J usage is TRBJ1-1; 9 nucleotides line up with TRBD1. J lost 0 bases, V lost 4 bases, and 13 bases had no gene match. Germline assignment: CDR1 SGHRS and CDR2 YFSETQ. The CDR3 consists of 18 residues. This CDR3 is CASSLGQGPNLLNTEAFF. The DNA for the CDR3 is TGCGCCAGCAGCCTCGGACAGGGGCCTAATTTATTGAACACTGAAGCTTTCTTT.

The chain uses TRBV6-6 and TRBJ2-1; TRBD2 might be the D (6 bases). The V and J ends lost 5 bases and 5 bases respectively, with 22 bases between them. CDR1 MNHNY and CDR2 SVGAGI come from the germline V gene (reference sequence). The CDR3 is 17 amino acids. The CDR3 reads CASSRQTSQVIDNEQFF. The CDR3 DNA is TGTGCCAGCAGTCGACAAACTAGCCAGGTCATAGACAATGAGCAGTTCTTC.

The genes are TRBV4-2 and TRBJ2-5; 10 bases map to TRBD2. Germline V gives CDR1 LGHNA, CDR2 YNFKEQ. There are 15 residues in the CDR3. Losses at the gene ends were 4 bases for V and 4 bases for J; bases not matched to a gene: 6. The CDR3 DNA is TGTGCCAGCAGCCCAGGCCAGCGGGGGGGAGAGACCCAGTACTTC. This encodes CASSPGQRGGETQYF.

The CDR3 nucleotides read TGTGCCAGCAGCACTGGGACTGGCTACGAGCAGTACTTC. Protein: CASSTGTGYEQYF. The chain links TRBV11-2 to TRBJ2-7; TRBD2 might be the D (6 bases). The V gene's germline CDR1 is SGHAT and CDR2 FQNNGV. The CDR3 spans 13 residues. V was pared by 5 bases and J by 3 bases, with 11 bases between. Full variable domain (missing parts from reference TRBV11-2 and TRBJ2-7): EAGVAQSPRYKIIEKRQSVAFWCNPISGHATLYWYQQILGQGPKLLIQFQNNGVVDDSQLPKDRFSAERLKGVDSTLKIQPAKLEDSAVYLCASSTGTGYEQYFGPGTRLTVT.

The chain couples TRBV4-3 to TRBJ1-1; D perhaps matches TRBD1 (5 bases). The CDR3 runs 13 residues. CDR1 and CDR2 (germline): LGHNA, YSLEER. The V and J ends lost 0 bases and 10 bases respectively, with 12 bases between them. This chain's CDR3 is CASSQDQFGGAFF. For the CDR3, the DNA is TGCGCCAGCAGCCAAGATCAATTCGGGGGAGCTTTCTTT.

The chain carries TRBV10-3 and TRBJ1-2; D possibly corresponds to TRBD1 (5 bases). CDR1 is ENHRY, CDR2 SYGVKD, per germline. CDR3 length: 14 amino acids. Trimming pared 10 bases from V and 8 bases from J, leaving 23 bases between. The CDR3: CATSKRPQGDGYTF. In nucleotides, the CDR3 is TGTGCCACCTCGAAGCGCCCCCAGGGCGACGGCTACACCTTC.

This rearrangement joins TRBV28 to TRBJ1-6; 9 nucleotides match TRBD1. Trimming cost V 3 bases and J 10 bases; bases outside gene matches: 7. CDR1 is MDHEN, CDR2 SYDVKM, per germline. This CDR3 contains 15 residues. The CDR3 protein is CASSFFGTGQSPLHF. CDR3 DNA sequence: TGTGCCAGCAGTTTCTTCGGGACAGGGCAATCACCCCTCCACTTT.

The chain carries TRBV7-2 and TRBJ2-3, with D perhaps matching TRBD1 (6 bases). V was shortened by 0 bases and J by 15 bases, with 16 bases between the two germline ends. In germline, CDR1 is SGHTA, CDR2 FQGNSA. CDR3 length: 13 residues. CDR3 bases: TGTGCCAGCAGCTTAGCCCGGGAAACAGGGCCCTATTTT. Amino acids: CASSLARETGPYF.

The genes are TRBV20-1 and TRBJ1-2, with D unclear. The CDR3 spans 11 residues. Germline V lookup: CDR1 DFQATT, CDR2 SNEGSKA (reference sequence). DNA of the CDR3: TGCATTATACCAGGACTCTATGGCTACACCTTC. This gives the protein CIIPGLYGYTF.

This chain connects TRBV6-5 to TRBJ1-5; tentative D call: TRBD1 (6 bases). The CDR3 consists of 15 residues. Germline V lookup: CDR1 MNHEY, CDR2 SVGAGI. V lost 4 bases to trimming and J lost 5 bases, with 15 bases between them. This CDR3 is CASSLDRDTYQPQHF. The CDR3 DNA sequence: TGTGCCAGCAGTTTGGATCGGGACACCTATCAGCCCCAGCATTTT.

The chain uses TRBV5-6 and TRBJ1-2; 7 bases agree with TRBD1. The CDR3 totals 16 residues. V shed 0 bases and J 4 bases; nucleotides not matched to a gene: 9. Germline values: CDR1 SGHDT, CDR2 YYEEEE. CDR3 region: CASSLGFDRAAYGYTF. The CDR3 coding sequence is TGTGCCAGCAGCTTGGGATTCGACAGGGCGGCCTATGGCTACACCTTC.

This clone was found once. The chain employs TRBV24-1 and TRBJ2-5; no clear D gene. CDR1 is KGHDR and CDR2 is SFDVKD in the germline V gene. The length of the CDR3 is 12 residues. With 1 base removed from V and 5 bases from J, the gap between germline ends came to 4 bases. The CDR3 nucleotides are TGTGCCACCAGTGATTTCGGGGAGACCCAGTACTTC. The encoded protein is CATSDFGETQYF.

The chain uses TRBV5-1 and TRBJ2-7; no reliable D call. From germline, CDR1 is SGHRS and CDR2 YFSETQ. The V gene lost 5 bases and the J gene lost 4 bases, with 16 bases spanning the gap. The CDR3 has 14 residues. As DNA, the CDR3 is TGCGCCAGCAGGGCCCTAATGAGCGATTACGAGCAGTACTTC. It translates to CASRALMSDYEQYF.

CDR3 in amino acids: CAINTGDYEQYF. As DNA, the CDR3 is TGTGCCATCAACACAGGAGATTACGAGCAGTACTTC. V is TRBV10-3 and J is TRBJ2-7, with D maybe TRBD1 (5 bases). This CDR3 is 12 amino acids long. Germline values: CDR1 ENHRY, CDR2 SYGVKD. Trimming cost V 7 bases and J 4 bases, with 11 bases left between them.

The J gene is TRBJ2-7, the V gene TRBV7-3; the D gene is possibly TRBD2 (6 bases). CDR1 is SGHTA, CDR2 FQGTGA, per germline. This CDR3 is built from 13 residues. Trimming took off 5 bases at V and 7 bases at J, with 15 bases between the two ends. As DNA, the CDR3 is TGTGCCAGCAGCGCCAATACGGAGGGGGAGCAGTACTTC. As protein: CASSANTEGEQYF.

This chain uses TRBV5-1 with TRBJ2-5; D remains unclear. The V gene's germline CDR1 is SGHRS and CDR2 YFSETQ. Trimming stripped 1 base from V and 0 bases from J, with 7 bases between. The CDR3 extends over 14 amino acids. The CDR3 spells CASSLISHQETQYF. The DNA of the CDR3 is TGCGCCAGCAGCTTGATTAGTCACCAAGAGACCCAGTACTTC.

The chain links TRBV5-4 to TRBJ1-1, with D perhaps TRBD1 (6 bases). Trimming removed 1 base from V and 11 bases from J, with 18 bases in between. The CDR3 extends over 14 amino acids. Germline CDR1 and CDR2: SGHNT and YYREEE (reference sequence). The CDR3 here is CASSLRGIGPYAFF. CDR3 nucleotides: TGTGCCAGCAGCTTGAGGGGGATAGGCCCCTATGCTTTCTTT. Based on the CDR3 plus reference TRBV5-4 and TRBJ1-1, the full variable domain is ETGVTQSPTHLIKTRGQQVTLRCSSQSGHNTVSWYQQALGQGPQFIFQYYREEENGRGNFPPRFSGLQFPNYSSELNVNALELDDSALYLCASSLRGIGPYAFFGQGTRLTVV.

This clone was detected once. The chain couples TRBV9 to TRBJ1-1, with a possible D match to TRBD1 (6 bases). From germline, CDR1 is SGDLS and CDR2 YYNGEE. Trimming cost V 2 bases and J 6 bases, with 14 bases left between them. CDR3 size: 14 residues. CDR3: CASSVIGRGSEAFF. CDR3 nucleotide sequence: TGTGCCAGCAGCGTGATTGGGAGGGGGTCTGAAGCTTTCTTT.